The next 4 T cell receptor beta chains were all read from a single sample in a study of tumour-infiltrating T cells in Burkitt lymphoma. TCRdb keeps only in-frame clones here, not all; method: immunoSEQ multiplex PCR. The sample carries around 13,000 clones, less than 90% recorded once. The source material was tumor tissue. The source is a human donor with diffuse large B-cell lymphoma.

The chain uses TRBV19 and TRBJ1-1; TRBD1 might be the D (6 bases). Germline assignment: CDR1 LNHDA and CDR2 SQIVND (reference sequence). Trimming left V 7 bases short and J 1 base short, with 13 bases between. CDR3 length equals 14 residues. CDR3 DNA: TGTGCCAGTAAAGAACAGGGCTCGAACACTGAAGCTTTCTTT. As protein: CASKEQGSNTEAFF.

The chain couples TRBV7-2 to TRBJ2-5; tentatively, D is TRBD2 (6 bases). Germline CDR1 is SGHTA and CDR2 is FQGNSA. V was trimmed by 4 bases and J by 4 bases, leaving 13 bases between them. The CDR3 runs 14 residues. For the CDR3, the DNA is TGTGCCAGCAGCTCCATAGCGGAAGCAGAGACCCAGTACTTC. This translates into CASSSIAEAETQYF.

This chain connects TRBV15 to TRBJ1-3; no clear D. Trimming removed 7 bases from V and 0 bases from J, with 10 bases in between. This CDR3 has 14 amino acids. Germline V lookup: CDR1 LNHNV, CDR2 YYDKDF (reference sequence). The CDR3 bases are TGTGCCACCAAGCCCCGGGTCTCTGGAAACACCATATATTTT. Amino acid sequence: CATKPRVSGNTIYF.

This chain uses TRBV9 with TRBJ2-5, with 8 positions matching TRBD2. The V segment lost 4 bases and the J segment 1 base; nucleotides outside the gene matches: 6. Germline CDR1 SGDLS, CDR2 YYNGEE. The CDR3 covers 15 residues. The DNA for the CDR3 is TGTGCCAGCAGCCCTTCGGGGGGGCCCCAAGAGACCCAGTACTTC. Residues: CASSPSGGPQETQYF.